This T cell receptor beta chain was observed in a study of T cell changes during pregnancy in multiple sclerosis. Only in-frame clones appear in the TCRdb table, and some are missing; sequencing was by immunoSEQ multiplex PCR. This table holds about 96,000 clones, 85% to 95% found once. The CDR3 totals 19 residues. V dropped 3 bases and J dropped 4 bases, with 25 bases sitting between them. Germline V CDR1 and CDR2: MNHNS, SASEGT. Sequenced here: peripheral blood, sampled in the first trimester of pregnancy. The rearrangement uses TRBV6-1 and TRBJ2-1; maybe TRBD1 (5 bases). This clonotype was obtained from a female donor with multiple sclerosis, enrolled in a pregnancy study. CDR3 in amino acids: CASSEDPGYYSLAYNEQFF. The CDR3 DNA follows: TGTGCCAGCAGTGAGGACCCAGGGTACTACTCCCTCGCTTACAATGAGCAGTTCTTC.